This is a list of T cell receptor beta chains from one sample in a study of cytomegalovirus exposure and HLA in healthy donors. Some clones are missing from TCRdb's copy, which holds only in-frame ones; the method was immunoSEQ multiplex PCR. The data show more than 95,000 clones, approximately 80% seen once. What was sequenced was PBMCs. These receptors came from a woman aged 18-30 years in good health and CMV-seropositive. CDR3s include the opening cysteine and the closing phenylalanine or tryptophan. The D gene is left open where the match is weak. Size tells how often a clone was seen (once, few, many) or the class of an expanded clone, and some rows leave it out.

j_call clone_size d_call v_call cdr3_nt cdr3_aa
TRBJ2-1 few TRBD2 TRBV4-1 TGCGCCAGCAGCCACCCTATAGCGGGAGGATCCTACAATGAGCAGTTCTTC CASSHPIAGGSYNEQFF
TRBJ2-1 . TRBD2 TRBV5-1 TGCGCCAGCAGAACTCCCCTAGCGGGAGACTCCTACAATGAGCAGTTCTTC CASRTPLAGDSYNEQFF
TRBJ2-7 . TRBD1 TRBV28 TGTGCCAGCAGAATGATACAGGGGTCGTCCTACGAGCAGTACTTC CASRMIQGSSYEQYF
TRBJ1-2 . TRBD1 TRBV7-6 TGTGCCAGCAGCGCCGGGACAGTCGGGGGCTACACCTTC CASSAGTVGGYTF
TRBJ2-7 . TRBD2 TRBV28 TGTGCCAGCAGTTCCATCAGCGGGAGTGGTACCTACGAGCAGTACTTC CASSSISGSGTYEQYF
TRBJ2-1 . TRBD1 TRBV11-2 TGTGCCAGCAGCTTTTTAGGACAGGGCGATGAGCAGTTCTTC CASSFLGQGDEQFF
TRBJ1-3 . . TRBV6-5 TGTGCCAGCAGCAACTCTGGAAACACCATATATTTT CASSNSGNTIYF
TRBJ1-5 . . TRBV28 TGTGCCAGCAGTAGACAGAAACTAAGCAATCAGCCCCAGCATTTT CASSRQKLSNQPQHF
TRBJ1-5 . . TRBV19 TGTGCCAGTAGTATAGGCTCAGGGCCCCAGCATTTT CASSIGSGPQHF
TRBJ2-7 . . TRBV2 TGTGCCAGCAGTGTCGGGGTATCCGAAACGCTCTCCTACGAGCAGTACTTC CASSVGVSETLSYEQYF
TRBJ2-3 . TRBD2 TRBV28 TGTGCCAGCAGTCTAGCGGGAGGGGCAGATACGCAGTATTTT CASSLAGGADTQYF